Following are 21 T cell receptor beta chains from one sample sequenced in a study of T cell responses to AZD1222 COVID-19 vaccine. Assay: immunoSEQ multiplex PCR; the TCRdb copy retains only in-frame clones and omits some. The sample carries around 110,000 clones, roughly 90% recorded once. The source material was peripheral blood, sampled on day 0 of AZD1222 vaccination. These receptors all stem from an adult in good health.

This clone was found once. The CDR3 sequence is CASSPTTGGNNEQFF. CDR3 nucleotide sequence: TGTGCCAGCAGCCCGACGACAGGGGGTAACAATGAGCAGTTCTTC. V and J are TRBV9 and TRBJ2-1; 9 bases are a match to TRBD1. Germline lookup yields CDR1 SGDLS and CDR2 YYNGEE. The CDR3 length is 15 residues. Germline trimming cut 4 bases from V and 5 bases from J; bases unmatched to any gene: 7.

The sample holds one count of this clone. The J gene is TRBJ2-7, the V gene TRBV2, with D possibly matching TRBD1 (5 bases). Per germline, CDR1 SNHLY and CDR2 FYNNEI. Trimming removed 7 bases at V and 3 bases at J, with 19 bases between. This CDR3 spans 15 amino acids. The CDR3 region is CASIPQDTSNYEQYF. The CDR3 nucleotides read TGTGCCAGCATCCCCCAGGACACCTCAAACTACGAGCAGTACTTC.

The rearrangement joins TRBV27 to TRBJ2-3, with D perhaps matching TRBD2 (5 bases). The germline CDR1 and CDR2 sequences are MNHEY and SMNVEV (reference sequence). The V end lost 5 bases, the J end lost 6 bases, and 21 bases lay between the germline ends. The CDR3 runs 16 residues. CDR3 region: CASSLGAATAEDTQYF. CDR3 DNA sequence: TGTGCCAGCAGTCTGGGAGCAGCAACTGCCGAGGATACGCAGTATTTT.

CDR3 DNA: TGTGCCAGCAGCTCACAGGCTGAAGCTTTCTTT. Its translation: CASSSQAEAFF. The V and J genes are TRBV7-9 and TRBJ1-1, with TRBD1 as a possible D gene (5 bases). V lost 4 bases, J lost 6 bases, and 6 bases lay in between. This CDR3 spans 11 amino acids. From germline, CDR1 is SEHNR and CDR2 FQNEAQ (reference sequence).

This rearrangement joins TRBV24-1 to TRBJ1-5; D remains unclear. The CDR3 totals 13 residues. CDR1 KGHDR and CDR2 SFDVKD come from the germline V gene. The V gene lost 4 bases and the J gene lost 0 bases, with 3 bases spanning the gap. The CDR3 bases are TGTGCCACCAGTGAAAATAGCAATCAGCCCCAGCATTTT. As protein: CATSENSNQPQHF.

This clone occurred a few times. V is TRBV11-2 and J is TRBJ1-2; tentative D call: TRBD1 (5 bases). From germline, CDR1 is SGHAT and CDR2 FQNNGV. V lost 5 bases to trimming and J lost 4 bases, with 14 bases between them. The CDR3 runs to 14 residues. CDR3 bases: TGTGCCAGCAGCCCCGACTGGGGGAGCTATGGCTACACCTTC. It codes for CASSPDWGSYGYTF.

The chain combines TRBV7-9 with TRBJ2-2, with D perhaps being TRBD1 or TRBD2 (5 bases each). The CDR3 covers 14 residues. V was trimmed by 8 bases and J by 7 bases, leaving 17 bases between them. Germline-derived CDR1 and CDR2 are SEHNR and FQNEAQ (reference sequence). The CDR3 sequence: CASHLRGAVGELFF. The CDR3 DNA reads as TGTGCCAGCCACCTCCGAGGGGCGGTCGGGGAGCTGTTTTTT.

This clone was seen a single time. The chain employs TRBV21-1 and TRBJ1-2; TRBD1 reflects the table's D call only, with no check against the DNA. TRBV21-1 is recorded as a pseudogene. This CDR3 is built from 18 residues. The CDR3: CASNPGGTGIIPHYGYTF. CDR3 in DNA: TGTGCCAGCAACCCAGGGGGGACAGGGATTATACCCCACTATGGCTACACCTTC.

This clone was detected a few times. This chain joins TRBV12-3 or TRBV12-4 and TRBJ1-1, with D hard to call. This CDR3 spans 13 amino acids. The germline V and J ends were trimmed by 4 bases and 0 bases, with 6 bases remaining between them. CDR3 amino acids: CASSYEMNTEAFF. CDR3 DNA: TGTGCCAGCAGTTACGAAATGAACACTGAAGCTTTCTTT.

The chain is built from TRBV2 and TRBJ2-3, with D perhaps matching TRBD1 or TRBD2 (5 bases each). Germline CDR1 reads SNHLY; CDR2 reads FYNNEI. V dropped 11 bases and J dropped 2 bases, with 11 bases sitting between them. The CDR3 is 12 amino acids. CDR3 DNA sequence: TGTGCCCTCGGGGCGCTCACAGATACGCAGTATTTT. Encoded protein: CALGALTDTQYF.

The chain carries TRBV3-1 (or the pseudogene TRBV3-2) and TRBJ2-1, with unresolved D. Trimming left V 4 bases short and J 0 bases short, with 4 bases between. The CDR3 spans 13 residues. Per germline, CDR1 LGHDT and CDR2 YNNKEL (reference sequence). The CDR3 DNA is TGTGCCAGCAGCCCGAGCTCCTACAATGAGCAGTTCTTC. It encodes CASSPSSYNEQFF.

V is TRBV28 and J is TRBJ1-1; 8 nucleotides line up with TRBD1. V lost 3 bases and J lost 4; bases outside the gene matches: 4. This CDR3 comprises 14 residues. CDR1 and CDR2 from the germline V gene are MDHEN and SYDVKM. The CDR3 sequence is CASSLTGEATEAFF. CDR3 nucleotides: TGTGCCAGCAGTTTGACAGGGGAGGCCACTGAAGCTTTCTTT.

Here the CDR3 reads CASSLSLGTDTQYF. For the CDR3, the DNA is TGTGCCAGCAGCCTCAGTCTTGGTACAGATACGCAGTATTTT. V gene TRBV7-8 combines with J gene TRBJ2-3; D unresolved. The CDR3 spans 14 residues. Germline loops: CDR1 SGHVS, CDR2 FQNEAQ. Deletions cut 5 bases from V and 3 bases from J, with 12 bases between.

The chain uses TRBV7-9 and TRBJ2-7; no clear D. The V end was cut by 2 bases, the J end by 5 bases, with 13 bases between. The CDR3 runs to 14 residues. Germline V lookup: CDR1 SEHNR, CDR2 FQNEAQ (reference sequence). In DNA, the CDR3 is TGTGCCAGCAGCTTATTTTCAGGCGATCACGAGCAGTACTTC. Translated: CASSLFSGDHEQYF.

This clone showed up just a few times. V and J are TRBV7-9 and TRBJ1-3; no definite D call. Trimming removed 5 bases from V and 7 bases from J, with 9 bases in between. Germline values: CDR1 SEHNR, CDR2 FQNEAQ (reference sequence). The CDR3 has 12 amino acids. DNA for the CDR3: TGTGCCAGCAGCCTGTGGCTTAACACCATATATTTT. It encodes CASSLWLNTIYF.

The V gene is TRBV5-1, the J gene TRBJ2-7; the match to TRBD1 covers 8 bases. Per the germline V gene, CDR1 is SGHRS and CDR2 is YFSETQ. J was trimmed by 0 bases and V by 0 bases; bases with no gene match: 2. The CDR3 totals 15 residues. The CDR3 DNA is TGCGCCAGCAGCTTGGGACAGGGGTTCTCCTACGAGCAGTACTTC. Translated: CASSLGQGFSYEQYF.

The chain joins TRBV7-9 to TRBJ1-5, with unresolved D. The germline V gene has CDR1 SEHNR and CDR2 FQNEAQ (reference sequence). There are 12 residues in the CDR3. The V gene lost 5 bases and the J gene lost 4 bases, with 6 bases spanning the gap. The CDR3 DNA is TGTGCCAGCAGCACGTGGAATCAGCCCCAGCATTTT. Amino acid sequence: CASSTWNQPQHF. The full variable domain, rest sourced from reference TRBV7-9 and TRBJ1-5, is DTGVSQNPRHKITKRGQNVTFRCDPISEHNRLYWYRQTLGQGPEFLTYFQNEAQLEKSRLLSDRFSAERPKGSFSTLEIQRTEQGDSAMYLCASSTWNQPQHFGDGTRLSIL.

The chain combines TRBV7-8 with TRBJ1-2; D gene unclear. V was trimmed by 2 bases and J by 1 base, leaving 11 bases between them. Germline CDR1 SGHVS, CDR2 FQNEAQ. The CDR3 is made up of 15 amino acids. CDR3 DNA: TGTGCCAGCAGCTTAACGGACCGAATTAACTATGGCTACACCTTC. This sequence encodes CASSLTDRINYGYTF.

This chain uses TRBV24-1 with TRBJ1-5, with D hard to call. This CDR3 region has 10 residues. The germline V and J ends were trimmed by 7 bases and 5 bases, with 2 bases remaining between them. In germline, CDR1 is KGHDR, CDR2 SFDVKD. CDR3 sequence (DNA): TGTGCCACCAGGGATCAGCCCCAGCATTTT. Translating it yields CATRDQPQHF.

CDR3 region: CASSEILGQRLYGYTF. Written as DNA, the CDR3 is TGTGCCAGCAGTGAAATCCTGGGACAGCGGTTGTATGGCTACACCTTC. This rearrangement joins TRBV6-1 to TRBJ1-2; 7 bases are a match to TRBD1. The germline gives CDR1 MNHNS, CDR2 SASEGT. This CDR3 contains 16 residues. Trimming at V came to 2 bases and at J to 5 bases, leaving 11 bases not matched to a gene.

The table lists this clone with a few counts. The chain combines TRBV28 with TRBJ1-3; D is undetermined. V gave up 3 bases and J gave up 2 bases, with 17 bases separating them. The CDR3 sequence is 17 residues long. In germline, CDR1 is MDHEN, CDR2 SYDVKM. CDR3 sequence (DNA): TGTGCCAGCAGTTTGCCGGGTGGGGTGGTTGCTGGAAACACCATATATTTT. Its translation is CASSLPGGVVAGNTIYF.